This TCR beta chain appears in the sequencing data of a study of blood T cell repertoires in COVID-19. Study information: COVID-19 samples, acute and convalescent, were from the United States, Italy and Spain. Nucleic acid was either cDNA or gDNA, and it came from T cells, B-cell-depleted T cells, or PBMCs.

Trimming cost V 5 bases and J 2 bases; bases outside gene matches: 8. The length of the CDR3 is 15 residues. Germline CDR1 and CDR2: SGDLS and YYNGEE. In the original analysis: Nucleated cell number was recorded as an estimate derived from reference gene primer amplification. Produced via immunoSEQ multiplex PCR; TCRdb's table is partial and in-frame only. V and J calls and clone size follow that table, whereas D and trimming were derived from the DNA. The sample yields about 670,000 clones, about nine tenths seen once. The receptor comes from a woman under 30 with acute or convalescent COVID-19. V usage is TRBV9 and J usage is TRBJ2-3; 7 bases line up with TRBD2. Sequenced material: peripheral blood. CDR3 bases: TGTGCCAGCAGGGACGAGCGGGGAACCACAGATACGCAGTATTTT. Encoded protein: CASRDERGTTDTQYF.